The 24 T cell receptor beta chains listed next were all sequenced from one sample in a study of blood T cells in healthy people across ages. A second about 7 to 11 cycle PCR used barcoded and J-beta primers. TCRdb re-called the 5' RACE reads with MiXCR, one entry per CDR3 protein. The table lists some 940,000 distinct CDR3 sequences, just under 30% of them singletons. These sequences were also reported in another study, on T cells of mothers and their children.

Sequenced input: blood. These receptors originate from a woman between 40 and 55 years old in good health.

This clonotype was observed a handful of times. CDR3: CASSVTSGGANEQFF. The CDR3 bases are TGTGCCAGCAGCGTAACCAGCGGGGGGGCGAATGAGCAGTTCTTC. The chain couples TRBV9 to TRBJ2-1; 10 nucleotides match TRBD2. This CDR3 has 15 residues. Germline CDR1 is SGDLS and CDR2 is YYNGEE. V lost 1 base, J lost 7 bases, and 5 bases stayed unmatched.

On this clonotype: Being one base from a much bigger clone, this may be a read error. This chain connects TRBV7-2 to TRBJ1-2; D ambiguous. The CDR3 consists of 15 residues. Germline CDR1 reads SGHTA; CDR2 reads FQGNSA. V was trimmed by 5 bases and J by 0 bases, leaving 13 bases between them. The CDR3 DNA reads as TGTGCCAGCAGCATCGACCCCAACTCTAACTATGGCTACACCTTC. This gives the protein CASSIDPNSNYGYTF.

This clonotype was recorded a few times. The CDR3 sequence is CASNTQGYEQFF. CDR3 coding DNA: TGTGCCAGCAATACACAGGGCTATGAGCAGTTCTTC. This chain joins TRBV28 and TRBJ2-1; a possible D gene is TRBD1 (6 bases). CDR1 and CDR2 from the germline V gene are MDHEN and SYDVKM. Trimming left V 7 bases short and J 8 bases short, with 12 bases between. The CDR3 is 12 amino acids.

This clonotype has a handful of counts. The V call is TRBV3-1, the J call TRBJ2-5; no reliable D call. V was pared by 0 bases and J by 2 bases, with 10 bases between. The CDR3 spans 15 residues. Germline V CDR1 and CDR2: LGHDT, YNNKEL (reference sequence). The CDR3 nucleotides are TGTGCCAGCAGCCAAGAAGGGTTGGGGCAAGAGACCCAGTACTTC. Its translation is CASSQEGLGQETQYF.

The sample holds many counts of this clonotype. V usage is TRBV7-8 and J usage is TRBJ1-2; D unclear. The ends were cut back, 5 bases at V and 1 base at J, with 14 bases in the middle. CDR3 length: 15 residues. From germline, CDR1 is SGHVS and CDR2 FQNEAQ. The CDR3 protein is CASSPRTVNNYGYTF. CDR3 nucleotides: TGTGCCAGCAGCCCTCGGACGGTCAATAACTATGGCTACACCTTC.

The chain is built from TRBV6-5 and TRBJ1-5; 12 bases map to TRBD1. The CDR3 spans 18 residues. V was pared by 0 bases and J by 1 base, with 4 bases of the junction left unmatched. The germline CDR1 and CDR2 sequences are MNHEY and SVGAGI. CDR3 residues: CASSYSGQGAGSNQPQHF. In nucleotides, the CDR3 is TGTGCCAGCAGTTACTCGGGACAGGGGGCTGGCAGCAATCAGCCCCAGCATTTT.

The V call is TRBV7-6, the J call TRBJ2-1; maybe TRBD2 (5 bases). Germline-derived CDR1 and CDR2 are SGHVS and FNYEAQ. The CDR3 extends over 13 amino acids. The V end lost 8 bases, the J end lost 3 bases, and 11 bases lay between the germline ends. The CDR3 bases are TGTGCCAGCGATCCCGGACTCTACAATGAGCAGTTCTTC. Amino acids: CASDPGLYNEQFF.

The gene calls are TRBV7-2 and TRBJ1-2; 7 bases agree with TRBD1. This CDR3 spans 14 amino acids. Germline CDR1 is SGHTA and CDR2 is FQGNSA. The trim removed 1 base at V and 4 bases at J, leaving 3 bases unmatched. The CDR3 sequence: CASSLGDRPYGYTF. CDR3 nucleotide sequence: TGTGCCAGCAGCTTAGGGGACAGACCCTATGGCTACACCTTC. Looking up the rest from reference TRBV7-2 and TRBJ1-2 gives the full variable domain: GAGVSQSPSNKVTEKGKDVELRCDPISGHTALYWYRQSLGQGLEFLIYFQGNSAPDKSGLPSDRFSAERTGGSVSTLTIQRTQQEDSAVYLCASSLGDRPYGYTFGSGTRLTVV.

The chain recombines TRBV3-1 with TRBJ2-5, with D perhaps matching TRBD2 (6 bases). Trimming left V 7 bases short and J 4 bases short, with 13 bases between. The CDR3 totals 13 residues. The germline V gene encodes CDR1 LGHDT and CDR2 YNNKEL (reference sequence). This CDR3 is CASIPEEGETQYF. In DNA, the CDR3 is TGTGCCAGCATCCCAGAGGAGGGAGAGACCCAGTACTTC.

The genes are TRBV28 and TRBJ1-1, with TRBD1 matching over 9 bases. The germline CDR1 and CDR2 sequences are MDHEN and SYDVKM. The junction had 3 bases not matched to a gene; V was cut back by 7 bases and J by 3 bases. This CDR3 contains 13 residues. The DNA for the CDR3 is TGTGCCAGCACCTGGACAGGGGACACTGAAGCTTTCTTT. This translates into CASTWTGDTEAFF. Based on the CDR3 plus reference TRBV28 and TRBJ1-1, the full variable domain is DVKVTQSSRYLVKRTGEKVFLECVQDMDHENMFWYRQDPGLGLRLIYFSYDVKMKEKGDIPEGYSVSREKKERFSLILESASTNQTSMYLCASTWTGDTEAFFGQGTRLTVV.

In this sample, this clonotype turned up many times. The CDR3 region is CSARGPTYEQYF. CDR3 coding DNA: TGCAGTGCTAGGGGGCCCACCTACGAGCAGTACTTC. The gene calls are TRBV20-1 and TRBJ2-7, with D perhaps TRBD1 (5 bases). The germline V gene encodes CDR1 DFQATT and CDR2 SNEGSKA (reference sequence). With 3 bases removed from V and 2 bases from J, the gap between germline ends came to 8 bases. CDR3 length: 12 amino acids.

This clonotype appeared a single time. This chain connects TRBV6-4 to TRBJ1-1; a possible D gene is TRBD1 (6 bases). The CDR3 spans 13 residues. Between the trimmed V and J ends, which lost 5 bases and 4 bases, there was a span of 11 bases. Germline assignment: CDR1 MRHNA and CDR2 SNTAGT. CDR3 DNA sequence: TGTGCCAGCAGTTCGATCAGGGGCACTGAAGCTTTCTTT. This codes for CASSSIRGTEAFF.

The V and J genes are TRBV7-3 and TRBJ1-5; D ambiguous. This CDR3 region has 15 residues. The germline V gene encodes CDR1 SGHTA and CDR2 FQGTGA. V lost 2 bases, J lost 4 bases, and 12 bases lay in between. The CDR3 bases are TGTGCCAGCAGCTTATTGCTCGGCGGAAATCAGCCCCAGCATTTT. Amino acids: CASSLLLGGNQPQHF.

A note on this clonotype: The junction differs from germline at one of its ends, possibly a read error. J is TRBJ1-1 and V is TRBV19; no clear D gene. Germline V gene sequence: CDR1 LNHDA, CDR2 SQIVND (reference sequence). The CDR3 consists of 10 residues. The CDR3 nucleotides are TGTGCCAGTGGTATCACTGAAGCTTTCTTT. Protein sequence: CASGITEAFF.

The chain combines TRBV24-1 with TRBJ2-7, with 7 positions matching TRBD1. This CDR3 spans 16 amino acids. In germline, CDR1 is KGHDR, CDR2 SFDVKD. Trimming cost V 1 base and J 7 bases; bases outside gene matches: 12. The CDR3 reads CATSDFNRGGINEQYF. CDR3 in DNA: TGTGCCACCAGTGATTTCAACAGGGGTGGAATCAATGAGCAGTACTTC.

The chain combines TRBV15 with TRBJ2-5; a possible D gene is TRBD2 (6 bases). The V gene's germline CDR1 is LNHNV and CDR2 YYDKDF (reference sequence). The CDR3 sequence is 16 residues long. Between the trimmed V and J ends, which lost 0 bases and 5 bases, there was a span of 16 bases. The CDR3 reads CATSRDLGRGKETQYF. The CDR3, as DNA: TGTGCCACCAGCAGAGATCTTGGGCGGGGAAAGGAGACCCAGTACTTC.

V usage is TRBV28 and J usage is TRBJ2-7; D unresolved. Per germline, CDR1 MDHEN and CDR2 SYDVKM. The CDR3 has 13 residues. Trimming took 7 bases from V and 0 from J, leaving 10 bases between them. The CDR3 DNA reads TGTGCCAGCAATGCTCGGAACTCCTACGAGCAGTACTTC. This sequence encodes CASNARNSYEQYF.

This clonotype was seen many times. The genes are TRBV27 and TRBJ1-5, with D tentatively TRBD1 (6 bases). The length of the CDR3 is 14 residues. Trimming took 5 bases from V and 4 from J, leaving 12 bases between them. Germline V lookup: CDR1 MNHEY, CDR2 SMNVEV (reference sequence). The CDR3 spells CASSVMQGNQPQHF. Here the CDR3 DNA reads TGTGCCAGCAGTGTAATGCAGGGGAATCAGCCCCAGCATTTT.

The chain is built from TRBV29-1 and TRBJ2-3; 8 positions agree with TRBD1. V lost 4 bases and J lost 0; bases outside the gene matches: 3. The CDR3 contains 14 residues. Germline lookup yields CDR1 SQVTM and CDR2 ANQGSEA. The CDR3 coding sequence is TGCAGCGTTGGAGGGGACAGGAGCACAGATACGCAGTATTTT. It translates to CSVGGDRSTDTQYF.

This clonotype appeared a single time. This chain links TRBV5-1 with TRBJ2-2; D call uncertain. CDR1 is SGHRS, CDR2 YFSETQ, per germline. V was shortened by 5 bases and J by 0 bases, with 8 bases between the two germline ends. The CDR3 is 14 residues long. The CDR3 spells CASSLFPNTGELFF. CDR3 DNA: TGCGCCAGCAGTTTGTTCCCGAACACCGGGGAGCTGTTTTTT.

With regard to this clonotype: Given a much more abundant clone one base away, this may be a read error. V usage is TRBV9 and J usage is TRBJ2-1, with D uncertain. CDR3 length: 12 amino acids. Germline V lookup: CDR1 SGDLS, CDR2 YYNGEE. The CDR3 bases are TGTCCCAGCAGTCCCAGAAAGAATGAGCAGTTCTTC. This translates into CPSSPRKNEQFF.

This chain joins TRBV12-3 or TRBV12-4 and TRBJ2-3; D is possibly TRBD1 (6 bases). The CDR3 sequence is 14 residues long. V was pared by 6 bases and J by 5 bases, with 15 bases between. In DNA form, the CDR3 reads TGTGCCAGCAGGGACAGTCGAATCGGAGATACGCAGTATTTT. As protein: CASRDSRIGDTQYF.

This clonotype was seen many times. V is TRBV20-1 and J is TRBJ2-7; perhaps TRBD2 as D (7 bases). The CDR3 contains 15 residues. Germline loops: CDR1 DFQATT, CDR2 SNEGSKA (reference sequence). V was cut by 4 bases and J by 2 bases, with 18 bases left in between. In DNA form, the CDR3 reads TGCAGTGCTACCGTGGGGGCTAGCGGCACCTACGAGCAGTACTTC. Translating it yields CSATVGASGTYEQYF.

This clonotype was seen a few times. The V and J genes are TRBV7-3 and TRBJ2-2; TRBD1 might be the D (6 bases). Trimming shortened V by 5 bases and J by 3 bases, and 13 bases separated the two germline ends. This CDR3 region has 15 residues. CDR1 is SGHTA, CDR2 FQGTGA, per germline. The CDR3 sequence: CASSQSQGYTGELFF. CDR3 DNA sequence: TGTGCCAGCAGCCAATCACAGGGTTACACCGGGGAGCTGTTTTTT.